This record covers a single T cell receptor beta chain. The V gene's germline CDR1 is LNHDA and CDR2 SQIVND (reference sequence). The germline V and J ends were trimmed by 7 bases and 5 bases, with 24 bases remaining between them. The CDR3 covers 17 residues. Original processing methods: Estimation of nucleated cell counts was performed using reference gene primer amplification. Assay used: immunoSEQ multiplex PCR; TCRdb lists only in-frame clones, some missing. The V and J calls and clone size come from that table; D and trimming were worked out from the DNA. The sample consists of over 200,000 clones, 85% of them appearing once. In Cohort 3, a recovered donor had either two negative PCRs, clearance, or symptom resolution. The data derive from a study of blood T cell repertoires in COVID-19.

This chain links TRBV19 with TRBJ2-1; D possibly corresponds to TRBD2 (7 bases). The receptor was isolated from a man aged 40-50 years who had recovered from COVID-19. Sequenced input: PBMCs or T cells enriched from blood (not recorded which). The CDR3 DNA is TGTGCCAGTAAGGGTACTAGCGCTAACCAGGGGAACAATGAGCAGTTCTTC. Protein: CASKGTSANQGNNEQFF.